The T cell receptor (beta chain) under discussion was sequenced for a study of cytomegalovirus exposure and HLA in healthy donors. In the study overall: Membership in the Caucasian-associated ancestry cluster was found for around 81% of a few hundred genotyped donors.

Looked up from germline, CDR1 is SGHNT and CDR2 is YYREEE (reference sequence). This CDR3 has 15 amino acids. V was clipped by 1 base and J by 6 bases; unmatched bases: 9. Primers: 60 Vbeta forward and 13 Jbeta reverse. The method was immunoSEQ multiplex PCR; TCRdb's version includes in-frame clones alone and lacks a portion of them. The sample includes some 150,000 clones, roughly 80% of them seen just once. In regard to this clone: As yet, its antigen is unknown.

General study findings and limits: Using the classifier, cytomegalovirus status was reportedly diagnosed with high specificity and sensitivity.

The sequencing input was PBMCs. This TCR came from a man aged 35 to 55 in good health and CMV-seronegative. The V gene is TRBV5-4, the J gene TRBJ2-7; the match to TRBD1 covers 8 bases. The CDR3 here is CASSLTGTGHLEQYF. The CDR3 DNA is TGTGCCAGCAGCTTGACCGGGACAGGACACCTCGAGCAGTACTTC.